Presented here are 30 T cell receptor beta chains from one specimen sequenced in a study of cytomegalovirus exposure and HLA in healthy donors. PCR amplification relied on 60 Vbeta primers (plus 13 Jbeta primers). The data were produced by immunoSEQ multiplex PCR, yet TCRdb's version contains in-frame clones alone and is incomplete. The repertoire has hundreds of thousands of clones, around 64% of them found once; the top ten carry approximately 2.5%. Sample: PBMCs. These receptors originate from a man aged 35-49 years in good health and CMV-seropositive.

This rearrangement joins TRBV19 to TRBJ1-2; D might be TRBD1 (5 bases). The CDR3 sequence is 14 residues long. V was shortened by 6 bases and J by 4 bases, with 15 bases between the two germline ends. CDR1 is LNHDA, CDR2 SQIVND, per germline (reference sequence). The CDR3 reads CASSLGGGSYGYTF. The CDR3 DNA reads TGTGCCAGTAGCCTGGGCGGGGGGAGCTATGGCTACACCTTC. The full variable domain, its missing parts supplied by reference TRBV19 and TRBJ1-2, is DGGITQSPKYLFRKEGQNVTLSCEQNLNHDAMYWYRQDPGQGLRLIYYSQIVNDFQKGDIAEGYSVSREKKESFPLTVTSAQKNPTAFYLCASSLGGGSYGYTFGSGTRLTVV.

V is TRBV19 and J is TRBJ2-7; 9 nucleotides match TRBD1. J lost 5 bases, V lost 7 bases, and 9 bases had no gene match. Germline values: CDR1 LNHDA, CDR2 SQIVND (reference sequence). The CDR3 contains 14 residues. Here the CDR3 reads CASTPGTGSHEQYF. In DNA, the CDR3 is TGTGCCAGTACCCCCGGGACAGGGTCCCACGAGCAGTACTTC.

There are a few counts of this clone. The chain employs TRBV4-3 and TRBJ2-6; TRBD1 matches 8 bases. CDR3 length equals 18 residues. The V segment lost 1 base and the J segment 2 bases; nucleotides outside the gene matches: 7. CDR1 is LGHNA and CDR2 is YSLEER in the germline V gene. Here the CDR3 reads CASSQGRQGAPGANVLTF. Here the CDR3 DNA reads TGCGCCAGCAGCCAAGGCCGGCAGGGGGCGCCTGGGGCCAACGTCCTGACTTTC.

This chain uses TRBV21-1 with TRBJ2-7; the DNA was not compared with TRBD1, the D call given in the table. TRBV21-1 is a recognized pseudogene. The CDR3 runs to 15 residues. CDR3 in amino acids: CASSKAPGTGVEQYF. As DNA, the CDR3 is TGTGCCAGCAGCAAAGCCCCCGGGACAGGGGTCGAGCAGTACTTC.

This clone was seen only once. V and J are TRBV7-2 and TRBJ2-5; 7 bases line up with TRBD2. Germline V lookup: CDR1 SGHTA, CDR2 FQGNSA. The CDR3 sequence is 14 residues long. With 6 bases clipped from V and 0 bases from J, the junction kept 4 bases outside the gene matches. CDR3: CASSRRGDQETQYF. CDR3 in DNA: TGTGCCAGCAGTAGACGGGGGGACCAAGAGACCCAGTACTTC.

This clone occurred a few times. The gene calls are TRBV5-4 and TRBJ2-4; D is unclear. V gave up 1 base and J gave up 3 bases, with 14 bases separating them. There are 16 residues in the CDR3. CDR1 and CDR2 from the germline V gene are SGHNT and YYREEE (reference sequence). The DNA of the CDR3 is TGTGCCAGCAGCTTGCCCTCCGTTGACAACAAAAACATTCAGTACTTC. It specifies CASSLPSVDNKNIQYF.

This clone was counted once. The chain carries TRBV4-2 and TRBJ2-1; 10 nucleotides line up with TRBD2. This CDR3 has 16 residues. Per germline, CDR1 LGHNA and CDR2 YNFKEQ. The V and J ends lost 1 base and 8 bases, in that order; junction bases with no gene match: 8. CDR3 nucleotides: TGTGCCAGCAGCCAAGGCAATAGCGGGGGGCCCGATGAGCAGTTCTTC. This sequence encodes CASSQGNSGGPDEQFF.

The CDR3 sequence: CASSPYLGRGSNTGELFF. Here the CDR3 DNA reads TGTGCCAGCTCACCCTACCTTGGTCGGGGTTCGAACACCGGGGAGCTGTTTTTT. The chain employs TRBV18 and TRBJ2-2; D is possibly TRBD2 (5 bases). With 3 bases removed from V and 0 bases from J, the gap between germline ends came to 17 bases. The germline CDR1 and CDR2 sequences are KGHSH and LQKENI. This CDR3 has 18 residues.

This clone showed up just a few times. The V and J genes are TRBV5-1 and TRBJ2-7, with D tentatively TRBD2 (6 bases). Germline CDR1 SGHRS, CDR2 YFSETQ. The CDR3 has 14 amino acids. V was trimmed by 7 bases and J by 4 bases, leaving 18 bases between them. The CDR3 sequence is CASFPGGDPYEQYF. Here the CDR3 DNA reads TGCGCCAGCTTCCCCGGAGGGGACCCGTACGAGCAGTACTTC.

V is TRBV15 and J is TRBJ1-1; D might be TRBD1 (6 bases). CDR3 length: 15 amino acids. Deletions cut 6 bases from V and 1 base from J, with 15 bases between. Germline V gene data show CDR1 as LNHNV and CDR2 as YYDKDF (reference sequence). The DNA of the CDR3 is TGTGCCACCAGGGCCGGGGGGGGCCAGAACACTGAAGCTTTCTTT. This encodes CATRAGGGQNTEAFF.

The rearrangement links TRBV7-8 to TRBJ1-2; D is perhaps TRBD1 (6 bases). V gave up 5 bases and J gave up 4 bases, with 14 bases separating them. The CDR3 is 14 amino acids. Germline V gene lookup returns CDR1 SGHVS and CDR2 FQNEAQ. In DNA form, the CDR3 reads TGTGCCAGCAGCCGGGAGGGGGAGATCTATGGCTACACCTTC. This translates into CASSREGEIYGYTF.

The rearrangement joins TRBV29-1 to TRBJ1-2, with 10 bases aligning to TRBD1. This CDR3 is 14 amino acids long. Germline V lookup: CDR1 SQVTM, CDR2 ANQGSEA. J gave up 6 bases and V 6 bases, and 10 bases lay outside the gene matches. The CDR3 DNA is TGCAGCGTCGACATTACCGGGACAGGGGATGGCTACACCTTC. This gives the protein CSVDITGTGDGYTF.

This rearrangement joins TRBV5-6 to TRBJ2-5, with TRBD2 identical over 10 bases. The J call is in doubt because the DNA end fits TRBJ2-7 better. Germline CDR1 reads SGHDT; CDR2 reads YYEEEE. The length of the CDR3 is 16 residues. The CDR3 here is CASSWKLAGGGYEQYF. The CDR3 region has the DNA TGTGCCAGCAGCTGGAAGTTAGCGGGGGGAGGCTACGAGCAGTACTTC.

This chain uses TRBV5-1 with TRBJ2-4, with D possibly matching TRBD1 (5 bases). Per germline, CDR1 SGHRS and CDR2 YFSETQ. Trimming removed 0 bases from V and 7 bases from J, with 11 bases in between. CDR3 length: 14 amino acids. The CDR3 sequence: CASSLAAGPNIQYF. The CDR3 nucleotides are TGCGCCAGCAGCTTGGCCGCAGGGCCGAACATTCAGTACTTC.

This clone came up once. The rearrangement joins TRBV14 to TRBJ1-1; possible D gene TRBD1, 5 bases. This CDR3 comprises 13 residues. Germline V lookup: CDR1 SGHDN, CDR2 FVKESK. Deletions cut 1 base from V and 3 bases from J, with 6 bases between. CDR3 coding DNA: TGTGCCAGCAGCCAAGGACAGCACACTGAAGCTTTCTTT. Its translation is CASSQGQHTEAFF.

The V gene is TRBV5-6, the J gene TRBJ2-1; D ambiguous. V was clipped by 6 bases and J by 0 bases, with 10 bases between them. The germline V gene encodes CDR1 SGHDT and CDR2 YYEEEE. The CDR3 runs 14 residues. This CDR3 reads CASIRFSSYNEQFF. CDR3 nucleotide sequence: TGTGCCAGCATACGGTTTAGCTCCTACAATGAGCAGTTCTTC.

The chain combines TRBV13 with TRBJ1-3; D is uncertain. This CDR3 is built from 17 residues. Trimming left V 5 bases short and J 0 bases short, with 17 bases between. Germline CDR1 reads PRHDT; CDR2 reads FYEKMQ (reference sequence). The CDR3 spells CASSPMKSASSGNTIYF. The CDR3 coding sequence is TGTGCCAGCAGCCCAATGAAGAGTGCTTCCTCTGGAAACACCATATATTTT.

The J gene is TRBJ2-2, the V gene TRBV20-1; no reliable D call. Germline CDR1 reads DFQATT; CDR2 reads SNEGSKA (reference sequence). The CDR3 spans 11 residues. V was pared by 3 bases and J by 6 bases, with 5 bases between. CDR3 amino acids: CSASNSGELFF. CDR3 nucleotide sequence: TGCAGTGCTAGTAACTCCGGGGAGCTGTTTTTT.

The rearrangement joins TRBV4-1 to TRBJ2-2; 8 nucleotides agree with TRBD1. Losses at the gene ends were 1 base for V and 3 bases for J; bases not matched to a gene: 7. Germline values: CDR1 MGHRA, CDR2 YSYEKL. This CDR3 has 17 residues. DNA for the CDR3: TGCGCCAGCAGCCAAGGGTGGACAGGGAGTTACACCGGGGAGCTGTTTTTT. This sequence encodes CASSQGWTGSYTGELFF.

CDR3 nucleotide sequence: TGTGCCAGCAGTTTGGACAGGGGGCGTTCGGAGGGCTACACCTTC. Translation gives CASSLDRGRSEGYTF. This chain joins TRBV28 and TRBJ1-2, with 11 bases aligning to TRBD1. V lost 3 bases to trimming and J lost 8 bases; unmatched junction nucleotides: 8. The CDR3 runs 15 residues. Germline values: CDR1 MDHEN, CDR2 SYDVKM.

The sample holds a few counts of this clone. This rearrangement joins TRBV18 to TRBJ1-4, with 7 bases that match TRBD1. The length of the CDR3 is 15 residues. Germline loops: CDR1 KGHSH, CDR2 LQKENI. V shed 3 bases and J 8 bases; nucleotides not matched to a gene: 9. As DNA, the CDR3 is TGTGCCAGCTCACCCGATACAGGGGTAGAGGAAAAACTGTTTTTT. Translation gives CASSPDTGVEEKLFF. Full variable domain (rest looked up from reference TRBV18 and TRBJ1-4): NAGVMQNPRHLVRRRGQEARLRCSPMKGHSHVYWYRQLPEEGLKFMVYLQKENIIDESGMPKERFSAEFPKEGPSILRIQQVVRGDSAAYFCASSPDTGVEEKLFFGSGTQLSVL.

This chain joins TRBV6-6 and TRBJ1-2, with 8 bases aligning to TRBD1. Germline loops: CDR1 MNHNY, CDR2 SVGAGI (reference sequence). The CDR3 has 15 amino acids. Unmatched junction bases numbered 14, after V lost 6 bases and J lost 8 bases. The CDR3 bases are TGTGCCAGCAGGAACGGGGGACAGGAAGACTTGGGCTACACCTTC. Protein sequence: CASRNGGQEDLGYTF.

The chain recombines TRBV28 with TRBJ1-1; D gene ambiguous. The germline V gene encodes CDR1 MDHEN and CDR2 SYDVKM. Deletions cut 2 bases from V and 0 bases from J, with 7 bases between. CDR3 size: 14 residues. Here the CDR3 DNA reads TGTGCCAGCAGTTTACAGGCCCTGAACACTGAAGCTTTCTTT. Translated: CASSLQALNTEAFF. Using reference TRBV28 and TRBJ1-1 for the parts outside the CDR3, the full variable domain is DVKVTQSSRYLVKRTGEKVFLECVQDMDHENMFWYRQDPGLGLRLIYFSYDVKMKEKGDIPEGYSVSREKKERFSLILESASTNQTSMYLCASSLQALNTEAFFGQGTRLTVV.

V is TRBV13 and J is TRBJ2-1; D possibly corresponds to TRBD2 (7 bases). The CDR3 has 16 residues. Trimming cost V 0 bases and J 5 bases, with 14 bases left between them. Germline V gene lookup returns CDR1 PRHDT and CDR2 FYEKMQ (reference sequence). This chain's CDR3 is CASSLGRGGAHNEQFF. DNA for the CDR3: TGTGCCAGCAGCTTAGGCCGTGGGGGGGCGCACAATGAGCAGTTCTTC.

V and J are TRBV7-3 and TRBJ2-2; 11 bases align to TRBD2. The CDR3 totals 15 residues. The germline gives CDR1 SGHTA, CDR2 FQGTGA. V dropped 4 bases and J dropped 4; count of bases not matched to a gene: 2. The CDR3 reads CASSWGTSGTGELFF. The CDR3 DNA reads as TGTGCCAGCAGCTGGGGGACTAGCGGCACCGGGGAGCTGTTTTTT.

The chain is built from TRBV6-1 and TRBJ1-1; D possibly corresponds to TRBD1 (5 bases). Germline V gives CDR1 MNHNS, CDR2 SASEGT. Trimming stripped 9 bases from V and 5 bases from J, with 16 bases between. This CDR3 region has 13 residues. The DNA for the CDR3 is TGTGCCAGTACACAGGTATTGGGGACTGAAGCTTTCTTT. Protein sequence: CASTQVLGTEAFF.

V gene TRBV11-1 combines with J gene TRBJ1-4; D may be TRBD1 (5 bases). Germline V lookup: CDR1 SGHAT, CDR2 FQDESV (reference sequence). The CDR3 totals 16 residues. Trimming pared 0 bases from V and 5 bases from J, leaving 13 bases between. CDR3 sequence: CASSLASTATNEKLFF. The CDR3 DNA sequence: TGTGCCAGCAGCTTAGCGTCGACAGCCACAAATGAAAAACTGTTTTTT.

This rearrangement joins TRBV7-9 to TRBJ1-5, with D unclear. Trimming took 3 bases from V and 4 from J, leaving 16 bases between them. The CDR3 extends over 16 amino acids. Germline values: CDR1 SEHNR, CDR2 FQNEAQ (reference sequence). CDR3 in amino acids: CASSFGEMVLNQPQHF. The CDR3 coding sequence is TGTGCCAGCAGCTTTGGGGAGATGGTATTGAATCAGCCCCAGCATTTT.

For this clone: The junction does not match germline at one end; this may be a read error. The genes are TRBV6-5 and TRBJ2-7, with D unclear. Germline V lookup: CDR1 MNHEY, CDR2 SVGAGI. This CDR3 has 11 residues. As DNA, the CDR3 is TGTGCCAGCAGATACTACAACGAGCAGTACTTC. It codes for CASRYYNEQYF.

The CDR3, as DNA: TGTGCCAGCAGTTTAAATCAGGGAGGAAAAGGGAACACTGAAGCTTTCTTT. Its protein product is CASSLNQGGKGNTEAFF. The J gene is TRBJ1-1, the V gene TRBV28, with D possibly matching TRBD1 (5 bases). This CDR3 has 17 amino acids. The germline V and J ends were trimmed by 2 bases and 1 base, with 17 bases remaining between them. Germline-derived CDR1 and CDR2 are MDHEN and SYDVKM.